Sequencing of this TCR beta chain was carried out in a study of T cell responses to AZD1222 COVID-19 vaccine. Some clones are missing from TCRdb's copy, which holds only in-frame ones; the method was immunoSEQ multiplex PCR. The table records approximately 150,000 clones, just under 95% of them present only once. The CDR3 sequence is 18 residues long. The receptor was derived from an adult in good health. The rearrangement links TRBV1 to TRBJ2-7; TRBD2, the table's D call, was not compared with the DNA. TRBV1 is a pseudogene segment. The material sequenced was peripheral blood, taken on day 0 of AZD1222 vaccination. In nucleotides, the CDR3 is TGCACCAGCAGCCAACCGGCGGGACTCCACCCTGGGGACTACGAGCAGTACTTC. Translation: CTSSQPAGLHPGDYEQYF.